Listed here are 2 T cell receptor beta chains from one sample, sequenced in a study of blood T cells in healthy people across ages. The use of a sample-barcoded 5' primer and a J-beta primer mix characterized a second PCR of about 7 to 12 cycles. TCRdb independently ran MiXCR on the 5' RACE reads; one entry per CDR3 protein. Of 600,000 to 1,000,000 distinct CDR3 sequences listed, nearly 60% are singletons. Specimen: blood. The source is a man aged 25-45 years in good health.

The V and J genes are TRBV3-1 and TRBJ2-7; D is unresolved. The CDR3 has 15 residues. Looked up from germline, CDR1 is LGHDT and CDR2 is YNNKEL (reference sequence). The V gene lost 1 base and the J gene lost 2 bases, with 12 bases spanning the gap. The DNA for the CDR3 is TGTGCCAGCAGCCAAGGTCCCGAACAGACCTACGAGCAGTACTTC. It is translated as CASSQGPEQTYEQYF.

V and J are TRBV27 and TRBJ2-7, with D perhaps TRBD1 or TRBD2 (5 bases each). CDR1 is MNHEY and CDR2 is SMNVEV in the germline V gene (reference sequence). Trimming stripped 6 bases from V and 7 bases from J, with 25 bases between. The CDR3 has 16 amino acids. The CDR3 region is CASRHRGRGSDIEQYF. Here the CDR3 DNA reads TGTGCCAGCAGGCACCGGGGCCGAGGATCGGATATTGAGCAGTACTTC.